The clone carrying this T cell receptor beta chain was picked up a small number of times. The entry originates in a study of cytomegalovirus exposure and HLA in healthy donors. The PCR used 60 Vbeta and 13 Jbeta primers. This table comes from immunoSEQ multiplex PCR, and its TCRdb copy is limited to in-frame clones, with some not included. The sample records more than 50,000 clones, about 72% being singletons. Germline V gene sequence: CDR1 SNHLY, CDR2 FYNNEI. V was pared by 5 bases and J by 1 base, with 7 bases of the junction left unmatched. CDR3 length: 16 residues. Sequencing was carried out using PBMCs. The V call is TRBV2, the J call TRBJ1-5, with 8 positions matching TRBD1. The sequence derives from a man over 45 in good health and CMV-seropositive. The CDR3 here is CASSSQGATSNQPQHF. CDR3 DNA sequence: TGTGCCAGCAGTAGCCAGGGGGCGACCAGCAATCAGCCCCAGCATTTT.